This TCR beta chain stems from a study of human T cells and chemical hapten exposure. In the study overall: Largely, small differences in pooled library volume made per-sample TCR yields vary.

Germline CDR1 and CDR2: LGHNT and FRNRAP. Trimming removed 3 bases at V and 4 bases at J, with 22 bases between. The CDR3 covers 17 residues. Findings and limits, study-wide: No alteration of TCRs above 1 in 1000 frequency was seen with DPC sensitization.

This clonotype was detected ten times or more. What it binds is unknown. Within the library, unique molecular identifiers were attached to each individual cDNA molecule. Original processing notes: The number of TCRs in each sample had a median of approximately 99,000 and spanned about 23,224 to 690,600. TCRdb independently ran MiXCR on the 5' RACE reads; one entry per CDR3 protein. It is TCRdb's table, rather than the study itself, that gives the V and J calls and clone size. The sample has 65,000 to 95,000 distinct CDR3 sequences; 7.7% are singletons. Blood, whole and unfractionated, served as the source for total RNA extraction.

This receptor was identified in a male donor in good health. The chain recombines TRBV12-5 with TRBJ2-7; D possibly corresponds to TRBD1 (8 bases). CDR3 sequence (DNA): TGTGCTAGTGGTTTCGGACAGGGTCTCAACGGGGGGTACGAGCAGTACTTC. Protein: CASGFGQGLNGGYEQYF.